The T cell receptor (beta chain) under discussion was sequenced for a study of blood T cell repertoires in COVID-19. Study-wide background: Collection of acute and convalescent COVID-19 samples took place in the United States, Italy and Spain. Sample material is recorded as cDNA or gDNA derived from T cells, B-cell-depleted T cells, or PBMCs.

Germline V gene data show CDR1 as SNHLY and CDR2 as FYNNEI. The CDR3 is 13 residues long. J lost 8 bases, V lost 1 base, and 4 bases had no gene match. In the study's own analysis: Reference gene primers were amplified, and this amplification served to estimate nucleated cell counts. Profiling relied on immunoSEQ multiplex PCR, and the TCRdb table lists in-frame clones only, not all of them. V, J and clone size derive from that table, while D and trimming were established from the DNA sequence. Of 250,000 to 300,000 clones listed, more than 85% were seen once; the top ten hold 3.6%. The TCR sequence derives from a man aged 18 to 29 with active or convalescent COVID-19. The V gene is TRBV2, the J gene TRBJ1-1, with TRBD1 matching 7 bases. Sequenced: peripheral blood. CDR3 bases: TGTGCCAGCAGTGAAGAGGGGGCCGGGGAAGCTTTCTTT. Residues: CASSEEGAGEAFF.